Presented here are 25 T cell receptor beta chains from one specimen sequenced in a study of control samples from healthy donors and cancer patients. The repertoire was sequenced with immunoSEQ multiplex PCR; TCRdb's copy has only in-frame clones and lacks some. The sample includes around 170,000 clones, around nine tenths of them seen just once. Material for sequencing was blood. These TCRs come from a woman younger than 45 in good health.

This clone was counted only a few times. V and J are TRBV2 and TRBJ1-2; tentatively, D is TRBD1 (6 bases). CDR1 SNHLY and CDR2 FYNNEI come from the germline V gene. The CDR3 runs 16 residues. V was pared by 3 bases and J by 6 bases, with 20 bases between. For the CDR3, the DNA is TGTGCCAGCAGTGATGGCCGACAGGTCCGAACTCATGGCTACACCTTC. It yields the protein CASSDGRQVRTHGYTF.

V is TRBV10-3 and J is TRBJ2-3; perhaps D is TRBD1 or TRBD2 (5 bases each). The CDR3 is made up of 14 amino acids. Germline V lookup: CDR1 ENHRY, CDR2 SYGVKD. V lost 3 bases and J 3 bases, leaving 10 bases between the germline ends. The CDR3 coding sequence is TGTGCCATCAGTGAAAGGGGAGAGACAGATACGCAGTATTTT. Its translation is CAISERGETDTQYF.

In this sample, this clone turned up once. The V and J genes are TRBV12-3 or TRBV12-4 and TRBJ2-6; no firm D call. CDR3 length equals 12 residues. The V and J ends lost 5 bases and 2 bases respectively, with 1 base between them. This chain's CDR3 is CASSTGANVLTF. CDR3 coding DNA: TGTGCCAGCAGTACTGGGGCCAACGTCCTGACTTTC.

This chain uses TRBV6-5 with TRBJ2-3, with D possibly called TRBD1 or TRBD2 (6 bases each). The CDR3 runs 15 residues. CDR1 is MNHEY, CDR2 SVGAGI, per germline. The V end lost 4 bases, the J end lost 2 bases, and 13 bases lay between the germline ends. CDR3 DNA: TGTGCCAGCAGTTCCCGGGGGCCCATCACAGATACGCAGTATTTT. Encoded protein: CASSSRGPITDTQYF.

The chain links TRBV2 to TRBJ1-2, with TRBD1 matching over 10 bases. Germline V gene data show CDR1 as SNHLY and CDR2 as FYNNEI. The V and J ends lost 7 bases and 7 bases, in that order; junction bases with no gene match: 15. This CDR3 contains 16 residues. CDR3 in DNA: TGTGCCAGCACCCAAAAATCCGGGACAGGGGTAGGTGGCTACACCTTC. Translation gives CASTQKSGTGVGGYTF.

The rearrangement uses TRBV5-1 and TRBJ2-1, with 8 nucleotides matching TRBD2. Losses at the gene ends were 4 bases for V and 4 bases for J; bases not matched to a gene: 4. The CDR3 has 14 residues. Germline V gene sequence: CDR1 SGHRS, CDR2 YFSETQ. CDR3 amino acids: CASSEGLDYNEQFF. The CDR3 bases are TGCGCCAGCAGCGAGGGACTAGATTACAATGAGCAGTTCTTC.

This chain joins TRBV10-3 and TRBJ2-2; D is possibly TRBD2 (6 bases). The CDR3 sequence is 15 residues long. Germline loops: CDR1 ENHRY, CDR2 SYGVKD. V was pared by 8 bases and J by 1 base, with 14 bases between. The CDR3 region has the DNA TGTGCCATCGCGGCCGGGAGCCTGAACACCGGGGAGCTGTTTTTT. As protein: CAIAAGSLNTGELFF.

The chain carries TRBV18 and TRBJ2-5, with 8 positions matching TRBD1. The CDR3 extends over 16 amino acids. The V gene end was trimmed by 5 bases and the J gene end by 5 bases; junction bases not matched to a gene: 13. Germline CDR1 reads KGHSH; CDR2 reads LQKENI. The CDR3: CASSRYSQGAGETQYF. CDR3 nucleotides: TGTGCCAGCTCAAGATACAGTCAGGGGGCCGGTGAGACCCAGTACTTC.

This rearrangement joins TRBV19 to TRBJ1-2, with D unclear. The CDR3 runs 10 residues. Trimming removed 6 bases at V and 6 bases at J, with 5 bases between. Germline loops: CDR1 LNHDA, CDR2 SQIVND (reference sequence). CDR3 in amino acids: CASRGNGYTF. DNA for the CDR3: TGTGCCAGTAGAGGGAATGGCTACACCTTC.

J is TRBJ1-5 and V is TRBV2; D is possibly TRBD1 (5 bases). With 6 bases removed from V and 2 bases from J, the gap between germline ends came to 26 bases. The CDR3 sequence is 19 residues long. Germline loops: CDR1 SNHLY, CDR2 FYNNEI. The CDR3: CASRYALGQGPIGNQPQHF. The CDR3 DNA sequence: TGTGCCAGCAGATACGCTTTGGGGCAGGGACCTATCGGCAATCAGCCCCAGCATTTT.

The chain couples TRBV9 to TRBJ2-5; D may match TRBD1 or TRBD2 (5 bases each). Germline CDR1 is SGDLS and CDR2 is YYNGEE. The CDR3 consists of 16 residues. Trimming took off 2 bases at V and 2 bases at J, with 16 bases between the two ends. The DNA for the CDR3 is TGTGCCAGCAGCGTGACCGGGACCTCCACACAAGAGACCCAGTACTTC. It is translated as CASSVTGTSTQETQYF.

The chain employs TRBV5-1 and TRBJ2-1, with 11 positions matching TRBD2. This CDR3 has 15 residues. V shed 4 bases and J 8 bases; nucleotides not matched to a gene: 8. Germline CDR1 is SGHRS and CDR2 is YFSETQ. This chain's CDR3 is CASSRTSGSLDEQFF. DNA for the CDR3: TGCGCCAGCAGCCGAACTAGCGGGAGTCTTGATGAGCAGTTCTTC.

J is TRBJ1-5 and V is TRBV25-1, with TRBD1 identical over 8 bases. J was trimmed by 5 bases and V by 4 bases; bases with no gene match: 4. The CDR3 covers 14 residues. Germline lookup yields CDR1 MGHDK and CDR2 SYGVNS. This CDR3 reads CASSADRGDQPQHF. In DNA, the CDR3 is TGTGCCAGCAGTGCCGACAGGGGAGATCAGCCCCAGCATTTT. The variable domain in full, completed from reference TRBV25-1 and TRBJ1-5, reads EADIYQTPRYLVIGTGKKITLECSQTMGHDKMYWYQQDPGMELHLIHYSYGVNSTEKGDLSSESTVSRIRTEHFPLTLESARPSHTSQYLCASSADRGDQPQHFGDGTRLSIL.

This rearrangement joins TRBV3-1 (or the pseudogene TRBV3-2) to TRBJ2-5; 12 bases map to TRBD2. The V gene's germline CDR1 is LGHDT and CDR2 YNNKEL (reference sequence). Trimming at V came to 6 bases and at J to 5 bases, leaving 4 bases not matched to a gene. The CDR3 spans 14 residues. The CDR3 loop reads CASRASGGAETQYF. The CDR3 DNA sequence: TGTGCCAGCAGAGCTAGCGGGGGGGCTGAGACCCAGTACTTC.

This clone was recorded once. The gene calls are TRBV23-1 and TRBJ2-3; 16 bases agree with TRBD2. TRBV23-1 has ORF status, its function being uncertain. The length of the CDR3 is 22 residues. V gave up 10 bases and J gave up 0 bases; unmatched junction bases: 22. CDR3 sequence: CATTKANPGTSGGDRSTDTQYF. The DNA of the CDR3 is TGCGCCACCACTAAAGCAAATCCCGGGACTAGCGGGGGGGATCGGAGCACAGATACGCAGTATTTT.

This chain connects TRBV27 to TRBJ2-5; D tentatively fits TRBD1 or TRBD2 (5 bases each). V was cut by 8 bases and J by 2 bases, with 15 bases left in between. Per the germline V gene, CDR1 is MNHEY and CDR2 is SMNVEV (reference sequence). The CDR3 consists of 14 residues. The CDR3 spells CASRDLSPQETQYF. CDR3 nucleotides: TGTGCCAGCCGGGACCTCAGCCCTCAAGAGACCCAGTACTTC.

The genes are TRBV20-1 and TRBJ2-7; 13 nucleotides agree with TRBD2. The CDR3 is 14 amino acids. V trimming: 3 bases; J trimming: 3 bases; junction bases outside the gene matches: 2. CDR1 and CDR2 from the germline V gene are DFQATT and SNEGSKA (reference sequence). As DNA, the CDR3 is TGCAGTGCTAGTGGGACTAGCGGGATCTACGAGCAGTACTTC. Residues: CSASGTSGIYEQYF.

The J gene is TRBJ2-3, the V gene TRBV9; 7 bases fit TRBD1. From germline, CDR1 is SGDLS and CDR2 YYNGEE. The V segment lost 3 bases and the J segment 0 bases; nucleotides outside the gene matches: 4. CDR3 length: 15 amino acids. For the CDR3, the DNA is TGTGCCAGCAGCGCGGCCAGGGGGAGCACAGATACGCAGTATTTT. Its translation: CASSAARGSTDTQYF. The whole variable domain, remainder taken from reference TRBV9 and TRBJ2-3, is DSGVTQTPKHLITATGQRVTLRCSPRSGDLSVYWYQQSLDQGLQFLIQYYNGEERAKGNILERFSAQQFPDLHSELNLSSLELGDSALYFCASSAARGSTDTQYFGPGTRLTVL.

The gene calls are TRBV5-1 and TRBJ2-3; 16 bases match TRBD2. Per germline, CDR1 SGHRS and CDR2 YFSETQ. Trimming took 4 bases from V and 5 from J; bases not matched to a gene: 1. The CDR3 runs 15 residues. CDR3 sequence: CASSGTSGRVDTQYF. In DNA form, the CDR3 reads TGCGCCAGCAGCGGGACTAGCGGGAGGGTAGATACGCAGTATTTT.

This clone was picked up one time. The chain employs TRBV29-1 and TRBJ2-5, with D unclear. The CDR3 loop spans 15 amino acids. Per germline, CDR1 SQVTM and CDR2 ANQGSEA. Trimming pared 4 bases from V and 2 bases from J, leaving 17 bases between. CDR3 nucleotides: TGCAGCGTTGTCCGACACAAAGATACACAAGAGACCCAGTACTTC. Translating it yields CSVVRHKDTQETQYF.

The gene calls are TRBV5-1 and TRBJ1-5; TRBD1 might be the D (5 bases). The germline CDR1 and CDR2 sequences are SGHRS and YFSETQ. V lost 4 bases and J lost 2, with 10 bases in between. CDR3 length: 14 amino acids. The CDR3 DNA reads TGCGCCAGCAGCATAGGGGTAGGCAATCAGCCCCAGCATTTT. Residues: CASSIGVGNQPQHF.

The J gene is TRBJ1-2, the V gene TRBV15, with 7 bases aligning to TRBD1. The CDR3 is 14 amino acids. Germline trimming cut 3 bases from V and 5 bases from J; bases unmatched to any gene: 6. Per the germline V gene, CDR1 is LNHNV and CDR2 is YYDKDF (reference sequence). CDR3 region: CATSSQGQFYGYTF. In nucleotides, the CDR3 is TGTGCCACCAGCAGTCAGGGACAGTTTTATGGCTACACCTTC. Full variable domain (missing parts from reference TRBV15 and TRBJ1-2): DAMVIQNPRYQVTQFGKPVTLSCSQTLNHNVMYWYQQKSSQAPKLLFHYYDKDFNNEADTPDNFQSRRPNTSFCFLDIRSPGLGDTAMYLCATSSQGQFYGYTFGSGTRLTVV.

This chain joins TRBV6-1 and TRBJ2-5, with 7 bases aligning to TRBD2. The CDR3 is 16 residues long. V lost 4 bases and J lost 0; bases outside the gene matches: 8. Germline CDR1 and CDR2: MNHNS and SASEGT. The chain's CDR3 is CASSVRGGGYQETQYF. In DNA, the CDR3 is TGTGCCAGCAGTGTCCGGGGCGGGGGTTACCAAGAGACCCAGTACTTC.

V gene TRBV30 combines with J gene TRBJ1-2, with 7 bases aligning to TRBD1. The V gene end was trimmed by 2 bases and the J gene end by 3 bases; junction bases not matched to a gene: 9. Germline V lookup: CDR1 GTSNPN, CDR2 SVGIG (reference sequence). The CDR3 totals 15 residues. As DNA, the CDR3 is TGTGCCTGGAGTTATTATAGGGGGCGCGACTATGGCTACACCTTC. This gives the protein CAWSYYRGRDYGYTF.

This rearrangement joins TRBV7-2 to TRBJ2-5, with D uncertain. Trimming shortened V by 0 bases and J by 4 bases, and 12 bases separated the two germline ends. Germline V gene sequence: CDR1 SGHTA, CDR2 FQGNSA. The CDR3 length is 15 residues. CDR3 bases: TGTGCCAGCAGCTTAGCAGACTTAAGCACAGAGACCCAGTACTTC. This codes for CASSLADLSTETQYF. Combining the CDR3 with reference TRBV7-2 and TRBJ2-5 gives the whole variable domain GAGVSQSPSNKVTEKGKDVELRCDPISGHTALYWYRQSLGQGLEFLIYFQGNSAPDKSGLPSDRFSAERTGGSVSTLTIQRTQQEDSAVYLCASSLADLSTETQYFGPGTRLLVL.